This T cell receptor (beta chain) emerged from a study of blood T cell repertoires in COVID-19. On the study more broadly: Italy, Spain and the United States were the sources of the convalescent and acute COVID-19 samples. Sample material is recorded as cDNA or gDNA derived from T cells, B-cell-depleted T cells, or PBMCs.

Per the germline V gene, CDR1 is SGHKS and CDR2 is YYEKEE (reference sequence). V shed 0 bases, J shed 8 bases, and the junction held 3 bases outside the gene matches. This CDR3 has 14 residues. Assay used: immunoSEQ multiplex PCR; TCRdb lists only in-frame clones, some missing. The profile shows 400,000 or so clones, 70% to 90% of them singletons. During active infection, Seattle patients enrolled and were then monitored through disease. The sequence derives from a man between 18 and 35 years old with COVID-19, enrolled during active disease. Sequencing input: peripheral blood. The chain joins TRBV5-5 to TRBJ1-4; 8 nucleotides match TRBD1. CDR3 region: CASSLARGHEKLFF. In DNA form, the CDR3 reads TGTGCCAGCAGCTTGGCCAGGGGGCACGAAAAACTGTTTTTT.